The T cell receptor beta chain under discussion was sequenced for a study of T cells in Graves' hyperthyroidism and ophthalmopathy. Study results and caveats: The authors' 13 V-J model separated ophthalmopathy from stable hyperthyroidism. For ophthalmopathy, model prediction preceded onset by a median about six months.

RNA transcripts yielded amplified TCR beta CDR3 regions. HTBI primers were employed in a first-round RT-PCR of the TCR CDR3. TCRdb passed the multiplex PCR reads through MiXCR, listing each CDR3 protein once. The data show 450,000 to 650,000 distinct CDR3 sequences, approximately 15% seen once. Germline loops: CDR1 SGHTA, CDR2 FQGTGA. The CDR3 extends over 14 amino acids. V shed 5 bases and J 2 bases; nucleotides not matched to a gene: 3. This clonotype has ten or more counts. Its antigen is currently unknown. The rearrangement joins TRBV7-3 to TRBJ2-7; 10 bases match TRBD1. This receptor was obtained from a woman between 18 and 29 years old with Graves' ophthalmopathy. The sample taken for sequencing was blood. This CDR3 is CASSVGTGAYEQYF. In nucleotides, the CDR3 is TGTGCCAGCAGCGTCGGGACAGGGGCCTACGAGCAGTACTTC. The full variable domain, rest sourced from reference TRBV7-3 and TRBJ2-7, is GAGVSQTPSNKVTEKGKYVELRCDPISGHTALYWYRQSLGQGPEFLIYFQGTGAADDSGLPNDRFFAVRPEGSVSTLKIQRTERGDSAVYLCASSVGTGAYEQYFGPGTRLTVT.